The clone carrying this T cell receptor beta chain was detected once. The assay was immunoSEQ multiplex PCR, and TCRdb's table has in-frame clones only and misses some. The sample has tens of thousands of clones; 65% to 85% are singletons. J lost 4 bases, V lost 5 bases, and 11 bases had no gene match. Germline V CDR1 and CDR2: LNHDA, SQIVND (reference sequence). The CDR3 spans 17 residues. These data originate in a study of blood T cell repertoires in COVID-19. The rearrangement joins TRBV19 to TRBJ2-3; 11 bases agree with TRBD2. The sample consisted of peripheral blood. The sequence came from a man aged 45-65 years with active COVID-19. Here the CDR3 reads CASSGTSGPGGADTQYF. CDR3 coding DNA: TGTGCCAGTAGTGGGACTAGCGGACCTGGTGGGGCAGATACGCAGTATTTT. Using reference TRBV19 and TRBJ2-3 for the parts outside the CDR3, the full variable domain is DGGITQSPKYLFRKEGQNVTLSCEQNLNHDAMYWYRQDPGQGLRLIYYSQIVNDFQKGDIAEGYSVSREKKESFPLTVTSAQKNPTAFYLCASSGTSGPGGADTQYFGPGTRLTVL.